This T cell receptor (beta chain) is from a study of vaccination and CD4 T cells after COVID-19. Study in general: Cells received overlapping spike peptides from SARS-CoV-2, HCoV-NL63, HCoV-OC43 and HCoV-229E as stimulation.

Comment on this clonotype: Its antigen is unidentified.

With V trimmed by 0 bases and J by 3 bases, 8 bases remained unmatched. The CDR3 contains 16 residues. Germline loops: CDR1 SGHRS, CDR2 YFSETQ. Treatment here: roughly nine-day PBMC culture with coronavirus spike peptide pools or control peptides (ViraFEST assay). TCR sequencing followed the expansion of antigen-specific T cells with peptide pools in ViraFEST. The Oncomine TCR Beta short-read assay was applied to DNA of cultured CD4+ T cells. TCRdb analysed the PCR reads with MiXCR anew, one entry per CDR3 protein. The repertoire holds about 22,000 distinct CDR3 sequences, with roughly 34% as singletons.

Sequences were derived from CD4+ T cells from blood, cultured in vitro, sampled before SARS-CoV-2 vaccination. The chain joins TRBV5-1 to TRBJ2-7, with 8 bases matching TRBD1. The TCR originated in a human donor who had recovered from COVID-19. Here the CDR3 reads CASSLGGGRGLYEQYF. CDR3 DNA: TGCGCCAGCAGCTTGGGAGGGGGCAGGGGGCTCTACGAGCAGTACTTC.